The T cell receptor beta chain under discussion was sequenced for a study of T-cell reconstitution after alpha-beta-depleted transplantation in children. General study points: Hyperexpanded clones declined; after one year, newly produced T cells mostly supplied diversity.

Library preparation (for TCRbeta) was performed with unique molecular identifiers. Each CDR3 protein gets one entry after TCRdb re-called the PCR reads with MiXCR. Of about 980,000 distinct CDR3 sequences detected, about 29% appear once; the ten largest clones hold roughly 31%. The V segment lost 0 bases and the J segment 4 bases; nucleotides outside the gene matches: 4. The CDR3 extends over 16 amino acids. The germline V gene has CDR1 SGHRS and CDR2 YFSETQ. Remarks on this clonotype: What it binds is not known.

Specimen: PBMCs, mostly from graft donor cells, collected 360 days after TCRalphabeta/CD19-depleted stem cell transplant. J is TRBJ2-2 and V is TRBV5-1, with 9 bases that match TRBD1. The source is a boy under two years old who had a stem cell transplant for SCID, so the T cells may come from the graft donor. The CDR3 protein is CASSLEQGAITGELFF. The CDR3 region has the DNA TGCGCCAGCAGCTTGGAACAGGGGGCGATCACCGGGGAGCTGTTTTTT.